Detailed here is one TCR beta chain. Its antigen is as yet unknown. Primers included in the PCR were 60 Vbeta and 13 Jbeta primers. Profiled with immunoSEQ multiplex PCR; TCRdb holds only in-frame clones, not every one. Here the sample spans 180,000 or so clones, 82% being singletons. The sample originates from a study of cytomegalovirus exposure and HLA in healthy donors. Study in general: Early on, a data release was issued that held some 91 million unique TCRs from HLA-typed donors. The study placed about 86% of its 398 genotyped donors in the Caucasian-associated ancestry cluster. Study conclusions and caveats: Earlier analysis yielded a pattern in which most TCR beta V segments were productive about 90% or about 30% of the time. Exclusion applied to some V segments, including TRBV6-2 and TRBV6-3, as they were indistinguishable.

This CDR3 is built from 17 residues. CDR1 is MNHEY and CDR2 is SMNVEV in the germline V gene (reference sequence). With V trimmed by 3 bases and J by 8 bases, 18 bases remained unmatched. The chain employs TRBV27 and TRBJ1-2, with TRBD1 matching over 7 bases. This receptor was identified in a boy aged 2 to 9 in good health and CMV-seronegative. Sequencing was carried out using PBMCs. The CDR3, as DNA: TGTGCCAGCAGTTTCATATCCCTCCGGGACAGCCTTTCCGGCTACACCTTC. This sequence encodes CASSFISLRDSLSGYTF.